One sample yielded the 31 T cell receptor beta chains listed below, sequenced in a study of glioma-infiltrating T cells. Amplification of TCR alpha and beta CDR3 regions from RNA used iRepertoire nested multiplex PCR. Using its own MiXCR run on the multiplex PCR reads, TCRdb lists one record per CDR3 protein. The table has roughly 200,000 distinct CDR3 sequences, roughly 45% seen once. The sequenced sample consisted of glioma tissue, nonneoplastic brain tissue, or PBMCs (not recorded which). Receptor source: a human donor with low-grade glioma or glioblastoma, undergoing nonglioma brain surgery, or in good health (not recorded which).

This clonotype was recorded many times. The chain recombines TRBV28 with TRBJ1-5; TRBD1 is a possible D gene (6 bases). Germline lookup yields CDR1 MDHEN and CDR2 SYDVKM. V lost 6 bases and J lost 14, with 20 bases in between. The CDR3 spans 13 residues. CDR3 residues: CASRATGSPPEHF. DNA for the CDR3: TGTGCCAGCAGGGCCACAGGGTCTCCCCCTGAGCATTTT. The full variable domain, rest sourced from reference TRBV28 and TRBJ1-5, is DVKVTQSSRYLVKRTGEKVFLECVQDMDHENMFWYRQDPGLGLRLIYFSYDVKMKEKGDIPEGYSVSREKKERFSLILESASTNQTSMYLCASRATGSPPEHFGDGTRLSIL.

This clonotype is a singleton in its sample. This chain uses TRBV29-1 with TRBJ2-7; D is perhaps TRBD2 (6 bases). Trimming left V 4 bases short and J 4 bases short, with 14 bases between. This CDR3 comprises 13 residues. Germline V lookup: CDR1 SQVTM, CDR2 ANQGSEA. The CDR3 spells CSVGDRELYEQYF. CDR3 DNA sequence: TGCAGCGTTGGGGACCGGGAGTTATACGAGCAGTACTTC.

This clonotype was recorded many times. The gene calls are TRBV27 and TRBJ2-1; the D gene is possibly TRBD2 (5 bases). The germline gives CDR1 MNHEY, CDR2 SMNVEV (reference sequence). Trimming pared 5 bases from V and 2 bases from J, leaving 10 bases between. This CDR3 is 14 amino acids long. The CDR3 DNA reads TGTGCCAGCAGTCAAAGCGGAACCTACAATGAGCAGTTCTTC. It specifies CASSQSGTYNEQFF.

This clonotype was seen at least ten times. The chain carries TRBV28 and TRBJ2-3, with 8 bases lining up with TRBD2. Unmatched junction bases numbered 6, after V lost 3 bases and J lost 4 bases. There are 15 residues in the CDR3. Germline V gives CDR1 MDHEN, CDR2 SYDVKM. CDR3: CASSFQAGDADTQYF. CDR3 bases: TGTGCCAGCAGTTTTCAAGCGGGAGACGCAGATACGCAGTATTTT.

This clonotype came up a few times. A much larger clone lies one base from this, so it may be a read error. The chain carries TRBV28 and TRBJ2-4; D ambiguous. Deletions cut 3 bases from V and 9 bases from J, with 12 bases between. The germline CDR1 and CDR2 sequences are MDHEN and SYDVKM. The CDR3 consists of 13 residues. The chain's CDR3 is CASSLGSRAIQYF. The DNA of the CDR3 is TGTGCCAGCAGTTTGGGCAGTCGGGCCATTCAGTACTTC.

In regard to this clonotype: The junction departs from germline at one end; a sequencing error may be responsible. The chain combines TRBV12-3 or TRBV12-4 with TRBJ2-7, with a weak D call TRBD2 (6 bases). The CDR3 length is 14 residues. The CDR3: CASSEAAGNYERYF. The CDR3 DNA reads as TGTGCCAGCAGTGAAGCTGCGGGGAACTACGAGCGGTACTTC.

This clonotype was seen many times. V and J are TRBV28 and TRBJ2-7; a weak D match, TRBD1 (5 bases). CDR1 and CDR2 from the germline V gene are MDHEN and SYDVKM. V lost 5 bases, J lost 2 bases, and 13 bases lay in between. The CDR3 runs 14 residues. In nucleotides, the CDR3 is TGTGCCAGCAGTGGTTGGGTAGGGGCCTACGAGCAGTACTTC. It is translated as CASSGWVGAYEQYF.

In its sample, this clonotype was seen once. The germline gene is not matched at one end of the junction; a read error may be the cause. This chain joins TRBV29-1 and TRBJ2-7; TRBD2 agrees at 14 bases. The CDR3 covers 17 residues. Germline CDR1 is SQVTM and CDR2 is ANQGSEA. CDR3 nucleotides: TGCAGCGTAAGGACTAGCGGGAGGAACCAAGAAGCATACGAGCAGCACTTC. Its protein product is CSVRTSGRNQEAYEQHF.

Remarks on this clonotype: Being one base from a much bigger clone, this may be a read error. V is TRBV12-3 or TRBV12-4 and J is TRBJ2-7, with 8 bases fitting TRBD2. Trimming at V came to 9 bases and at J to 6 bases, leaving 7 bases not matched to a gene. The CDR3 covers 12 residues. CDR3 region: CARRYSGTEQYF. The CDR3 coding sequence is TGTGCCAGAAGATATAGCGGGACCGAGCAGTACTTC.

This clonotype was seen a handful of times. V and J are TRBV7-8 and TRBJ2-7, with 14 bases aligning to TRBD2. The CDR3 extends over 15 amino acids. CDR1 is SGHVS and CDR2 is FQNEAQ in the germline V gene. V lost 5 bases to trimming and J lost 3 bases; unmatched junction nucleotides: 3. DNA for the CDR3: TGTGCCAGCAGCATAGGACTAGCGGGAGGCTACGAGCAGTACTTC. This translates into CASSIGLAGGYEQYF.

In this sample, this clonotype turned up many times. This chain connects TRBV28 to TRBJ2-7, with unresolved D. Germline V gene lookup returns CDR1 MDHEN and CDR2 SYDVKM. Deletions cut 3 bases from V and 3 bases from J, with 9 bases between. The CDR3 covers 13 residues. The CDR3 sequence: CASSLVGNYEQYF. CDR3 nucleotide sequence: TGTGCCAGCAGTTTGGTAGGGAACTACGAGCAGTACTTC.

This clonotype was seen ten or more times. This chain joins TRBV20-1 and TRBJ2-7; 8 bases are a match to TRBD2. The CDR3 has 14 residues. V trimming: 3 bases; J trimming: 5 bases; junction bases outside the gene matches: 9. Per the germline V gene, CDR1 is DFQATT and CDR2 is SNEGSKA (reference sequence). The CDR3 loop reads CSASVGSGIDEQYF. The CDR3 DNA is TGCAGTGCTAGTGTGGGTAGCGGGATCGACGAGCAGTACTTC.

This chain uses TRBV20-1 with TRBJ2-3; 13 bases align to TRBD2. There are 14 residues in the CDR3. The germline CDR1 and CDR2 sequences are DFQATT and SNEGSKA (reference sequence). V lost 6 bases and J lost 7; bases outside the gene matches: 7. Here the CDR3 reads CSAPGLAGDYTQYF. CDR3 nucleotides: TGCAGTGCCCCTGGACTAGCGGGAGACTATACGCAGTATTTT.

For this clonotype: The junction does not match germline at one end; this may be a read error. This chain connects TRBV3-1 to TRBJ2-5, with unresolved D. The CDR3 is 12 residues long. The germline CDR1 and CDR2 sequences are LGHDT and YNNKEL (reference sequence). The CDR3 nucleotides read TGTGCCAGCAGCCAAGAACAAGAGACCAAGTACTTC. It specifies CASSQEQETKYF.

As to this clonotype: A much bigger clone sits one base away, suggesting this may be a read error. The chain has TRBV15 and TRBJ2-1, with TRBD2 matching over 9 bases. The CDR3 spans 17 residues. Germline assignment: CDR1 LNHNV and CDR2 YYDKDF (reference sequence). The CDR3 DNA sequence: TGTGCCACCAGCAGAGATCCCCCCAGCGGGAGGAACAATAAGCAGTTCTTC. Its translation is CATSRDPPSGRNNKQFF.

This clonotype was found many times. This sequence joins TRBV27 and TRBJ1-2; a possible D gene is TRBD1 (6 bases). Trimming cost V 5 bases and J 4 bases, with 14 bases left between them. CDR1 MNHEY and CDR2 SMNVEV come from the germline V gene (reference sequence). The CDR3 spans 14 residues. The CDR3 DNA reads TGTGCCAGCAGTCCCCGCCGGGGGCTCTATGGCTACACCTTC. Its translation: CASSPRRGLYGYTF.

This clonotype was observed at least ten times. This CDR3 reads CASSFQNTMNTEAFF. The CDR3 DNA is TGTGCCAGCAGCTTTCAGAATACGATGAACACTGAAGCTTTCTTT. V gene TRBV11-1 combines with J gene TRBJ1-1, with no clear D. CDR3 length: 15 residues. Trimming stripped 3 bases from V and 0 bases from J, with 11 bases between. Germline loops: CDR1 SGHAT, CDR2 FQDESV (reference sequence).

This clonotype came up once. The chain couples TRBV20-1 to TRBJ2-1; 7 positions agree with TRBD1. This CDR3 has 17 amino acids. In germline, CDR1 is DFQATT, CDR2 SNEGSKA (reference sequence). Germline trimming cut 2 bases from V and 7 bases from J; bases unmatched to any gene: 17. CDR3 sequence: CSARWVTGSPDRNEQFF. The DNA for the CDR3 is TGCAGTGCTAGATGGGTGACAGGGTCTCCAGACAGAAATGAGCAGTTCTTC.

CDR3 coding DNA: TGTGCCGGAGGGACTAGAGGAGGTAATGAGCAGTTCTTC. Translation: CAGGTRGGNEQFF. This chain joins TRBV7-2 and TRBJ2-5, with TRBD2 matching 8 bases. The end of the DNA is better explained by TRBJ2-1, so the J call may be wrong. The CDR3 has 13 amino acids. Germline V gives CDR1 SGHTA, CDR2 FQGNSA.

The CDR3 reads CATSDPDRLAYNEQFF. CDR3 nucleotides: TGTGCCACCAGTGACCCTGATCGACTAGCTTACAATGAGCAGTTCTTC. The rearrangement joins TRBV24-1 to TRBJ2-1, with 7 bases fitting TRBD2. Germline CDR1 reads KGHDR; CDR2 reads SFDVKD. The CDR3 has 16 amino acids. V trimming: 4 bases; J trimming: 4 bases; junction bases outside the gene matches: 9.

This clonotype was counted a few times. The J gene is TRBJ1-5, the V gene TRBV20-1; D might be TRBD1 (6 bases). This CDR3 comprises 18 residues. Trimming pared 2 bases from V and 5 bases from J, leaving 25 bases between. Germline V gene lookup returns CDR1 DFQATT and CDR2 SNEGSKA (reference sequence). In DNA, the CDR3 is TGCAGTGCTAGATCTGGGGTGGGGGCGAGGCCCGAAGATCAGCCCCAGCATTTT. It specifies CSARSGVGARPEDQPQHF.

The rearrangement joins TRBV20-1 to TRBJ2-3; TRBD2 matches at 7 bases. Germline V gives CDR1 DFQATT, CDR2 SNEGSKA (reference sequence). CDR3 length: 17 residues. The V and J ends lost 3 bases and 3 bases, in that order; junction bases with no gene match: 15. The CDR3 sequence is CSARELAAGIPTDTQYF. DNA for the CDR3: TGCAGTGCTAGGGAGCTTGCAGCGGGAATACCGACAGATACGCAGTATTTT.

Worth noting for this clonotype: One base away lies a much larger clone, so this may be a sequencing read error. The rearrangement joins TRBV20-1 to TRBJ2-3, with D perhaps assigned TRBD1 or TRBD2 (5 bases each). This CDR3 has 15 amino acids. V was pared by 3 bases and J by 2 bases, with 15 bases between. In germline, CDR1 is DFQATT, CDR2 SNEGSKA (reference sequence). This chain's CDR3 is CSARRERGTTDTQYF. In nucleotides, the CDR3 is TGCAGTGCTAGGAGGGAAAGGGGAACCACAGATACGCAGTATTTT.

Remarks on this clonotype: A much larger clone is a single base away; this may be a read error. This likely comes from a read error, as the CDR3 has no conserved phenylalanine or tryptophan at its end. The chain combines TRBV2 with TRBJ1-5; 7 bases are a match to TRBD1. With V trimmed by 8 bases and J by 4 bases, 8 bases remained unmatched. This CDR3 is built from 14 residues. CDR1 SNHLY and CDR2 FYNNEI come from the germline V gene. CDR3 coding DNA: TGTGCCAGCTGCTGGCAGGGGGGTAATCAGCCCCAGCATCTT. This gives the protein CASCWQGGNQPQHL.

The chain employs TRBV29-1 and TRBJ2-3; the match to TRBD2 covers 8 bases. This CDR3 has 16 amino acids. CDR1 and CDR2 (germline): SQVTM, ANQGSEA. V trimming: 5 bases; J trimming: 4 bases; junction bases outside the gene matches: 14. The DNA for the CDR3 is TGCAGCGTTTCCGGGACTAGAGGGAAGGACCCAGATACGCAGTATTTT. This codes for CSVSGTRGKDPDTQYF.

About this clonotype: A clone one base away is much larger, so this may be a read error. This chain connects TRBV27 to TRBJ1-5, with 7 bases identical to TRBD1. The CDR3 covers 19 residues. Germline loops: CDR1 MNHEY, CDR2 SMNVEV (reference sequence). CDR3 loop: CASSFLTGRGFYSNHPQHF. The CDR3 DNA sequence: TGTGCCAGCAGTTTTTTGACAGGGAGGGGATTCTATAGCAATCATCCCCAGCATTTT.

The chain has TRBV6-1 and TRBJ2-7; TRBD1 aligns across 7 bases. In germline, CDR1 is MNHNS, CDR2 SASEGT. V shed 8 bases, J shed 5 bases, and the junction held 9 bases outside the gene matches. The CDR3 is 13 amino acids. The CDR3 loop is CASGDSLFHEQYF. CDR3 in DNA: TGTGCCAGCGGGGACAGCCTATTCCACGAGCAGTACTTC.

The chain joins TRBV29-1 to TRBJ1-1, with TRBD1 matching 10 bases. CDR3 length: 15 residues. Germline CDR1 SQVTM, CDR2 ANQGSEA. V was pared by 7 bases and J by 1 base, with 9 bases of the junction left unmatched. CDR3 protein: CSAARQGAANTEAFF. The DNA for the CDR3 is TGCAGCGCTGCAAGACAGGGGGCAGCGAACACTGAAGCTTTCTTT.

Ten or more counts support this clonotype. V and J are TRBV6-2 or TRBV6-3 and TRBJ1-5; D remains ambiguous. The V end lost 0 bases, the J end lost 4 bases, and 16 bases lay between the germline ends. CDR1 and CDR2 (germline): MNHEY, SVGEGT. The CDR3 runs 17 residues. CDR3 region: CASSYSNVVSFNQPQHF. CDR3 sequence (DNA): TGTGCCAGCAGTTACTCGAACGTAGTCAGTTTTAATCAGCCCCAGCATTTT.

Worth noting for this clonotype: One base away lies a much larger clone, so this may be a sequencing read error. Written as DNA, the CDR3 is TGTGCCATTAGTATCACAGCCGCGAACACTGAAGCTTTCTTT. This encodes CAISITAANTEAFF. The chain carries TRBV19 and TRBJ1-1; D unclear. The V gene's germline CDR1 is LNHDA and CDR2 SQIVND (reference sequence). CDR3 size: 14 residues.

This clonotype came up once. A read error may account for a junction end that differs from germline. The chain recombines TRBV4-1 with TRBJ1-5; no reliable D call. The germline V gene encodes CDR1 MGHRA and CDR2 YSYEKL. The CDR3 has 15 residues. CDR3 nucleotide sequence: TGCGCCAGCAGCCAAGATGAGGGAGGAAATCAGACCCAGCATTTT. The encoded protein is CASSQDEGGNQTQHF.